The entry that follows covers one T cell receptor (beta chain) sequence. This record comes from a study of shared clonotypes between healthy human individuals. V shed 5 bases and J 8 bases; nucleotides not matched to a gene: 6. Per germline, CDR1 SGHTA and CDR2 FQGNSA. The CDR3 runs 13 residues. The table came from immunoSEQ multiplex PCR; TCRdb's copy has only in-frame clones and leaves some out. The sample records about 2.3 million clones, roughly 90% being singletons. Sequenced: naive CD4+ T cells from PBMCs. The sample's subset: CD45RA+ positively selected. The V and J genes are TRBV7-2 and TRBJ2-1, with 7 positions matching TRBD2. This TCR was sampled from a young man in good health. Some clones in this sample may be carry-over from other donors' samples. The CDR3 here is CASSPWGGDEQFF. DNA for the CDR3: TGTGCCAGCAGCCCATGGGGGGGAGATGAGCAGTTCTTC.